The 8 T cell receptor beta chains presented below share a single source sample, sequenced in a study of T cells in Graves' hyperthyroidism and ophthalmopathy. Using RNA transcripts as the source, TCR beta CDR3 regions were amplified. HTBI primers drove first-round RT-PCR of the TCR CDR3. A single record per CDR3 protein comes from TCRdb applying MiXCR to the multiplex PCR reads. The data contain 640,000 or so distinct CDR3 sequences, 14% of them singletons. The sample consisted of blood. These receptors originate from a woman under 30 with Graves' ophthalmopathy.

This clonotype was seen repeatedly, ten times or more. The chain carries TRBV9 and TRBJ1-1; TRBD1 matches at 9 bases. V lost 4 bases and J lost 1; bases outside the gene matches: 5. Per the germline V gene, CDR1 is SGDLS and CDR2 is YYNGEE. The CDR3 is 15 amino acids. Here the CDR3 reads CASSSADRGNTEAFF. The CDR3 DNA is TGTGCCAGCAGCTCCGCGGACAGGGGGAACACTGAAGCTTTCTTT.

Comments on this clonotype: A much more abundant neighbour one base away suggests this may be a read error. The chain recombines TRBV20-1 with TRBJ2-1, with TRBD2 identical over 9 bases. Germline values: CDR1 DFQATT, CDR2 SNEGSKA (reference sequence). The CDR3 is made up of 16 amino acids. The CDR3 sequence: CGARDLVAGAYNEQFF. The CDR3 DNA is TGCGGTGCTAGAGATCTTGTAGCGGGAGCTTACAATGAGCAGTTCTTC.

This clonotype has a count of ten or more. The chain carries TRBV10-3 and TRBJ1-6; 7 bases are shared with TRBD1. This CDR3 is built from 16 residues. CDR1 and CDR2 from the germline V gene are ENHRY and SYGVKD. J gave up 6 bases and V 5 bases, and 10 bases lay outside the gene matches. CDR3 DNA: TGTGCCATCAGTACTCTTCCGGGACAGCTTAATTCACCCCTCCACTTT. Translated: CAISTLPGQLNSPLHF.

V is TRBV20-1 and J is TRBJ1-6; possibly TRBD1 for D (5 bases). CDR3 length: 12 residues. CDR1 and CDR2 (germline): DFQATT, SNEGSKA (reference sequence). Between the trimmed V and J ends, which lost 0 bases and 12 bases, there was a span of 9 bases. In DNA form, the CDR3 reads TGCAGTGCTAGAGACCGGGGGGGACCCCTCCACTTT. Protein sequence: CSARDRGGPLHF.

This clonotype was observed at least ten times. This sequence joins TRBV30 and TRBJ2-7, with TRBD1 as a possible D gene (5 bases). The CDR3 has 13 amino acids. The germline gives CDR1 GTSNPN, CDR2 SVGIG (reference sequence). The V gene lost 4 bases and the J gene lost 4 bases, with 14 bases spanning the gap. CDR3 in amino acids: CAWNRGLPYEQYF. In DNA, the CDR3 is TGTGCCTGGAATAGGGGTCTTCCATACGAGCAGTACTTC.

This clonotype was counted ten times or more. V is TRBV7-2 and J is TRBJ2-1; D gene ambiguous. Germline V lookup: CDR1 SGHTA, CDR2 FQGNSA. This CDR3 region has 17 residues. Trimming removed 5 bases at V and 1 base at J, with 18 bases between. This CDR3 is CASSPLLGRSSYNEQFF. The CDR3 region has the DNA TGTGCCAGCAGCCCCCTTCTAGGGCGGAGTTCCTACAATGAGCAGTTCTTC.

This clonotype was observed a handful of times. V usage is TRBV2 and J usage is TRBJ1-6; a possible D gene is TRBD1 (5 bases). This CDR3 has 15 residues. Trimming took 1 base from V and 6 from J, leaving 10 bases between them. Per germline, CDR1 SNHLY and CDR2 FYNNEI. As DNA, the CDR3 is TGTGCCAGCAGTGAAGGGGGGGTGGGTAATTCACCCCTCCACTTT. The encoded protein is CASSEGGVGNSPLHF.

This clonotype was observed many times. The V call is TRBV6-1, the J call TRBJ1-1; maybe TRBD1 (6 bases). This CDR3 spans 15 amino acids. V shed 11 bases and J shed 4 bases, with 23 bases lying between them. In germline, CDR1 is MNHNS, CDR2 SASEGT. The CDR3 sequence: CAAHPRTEGGTEAFF. DNA for the CDR3: TGTGCCGCCCATCCCCGGACCGAGGGGGGCACTGAAGCTTTCTTT.